This is a list of T cell receptor beta chains from one sample in a study of CD8 T cells in Susac syndrome. MiXCR, run by TCRdb on the immunoSEQ multiplex PCR reads, gives a single entry per CDR3 protein. This table has about 140,000 distinct CDR3 sequences, just under 95% appearing once. The sequenced material came from CD8+ T cells from PBMCs. These receptors were obtained from a human donor with Susac syndrome. The CDR3 runs from the conserved cysteine through the conserved F or W. The D gene is left open where the match is weak. The size entry is marked missing in some rows and otherwise reads once, few, many or a size class.

>-|-|TRBJ2-1|TRBV29-1
TGCAGCGTTGCTAGACAGAACAATGAGCAGTTCTTC
CSVARQNNEQFF
>-|-|TRBJ1-2|TRBV4-2
TGTGCCAGCAGCCAAGAGGAAGGGGGTACAGGGTATGGCTACACCTTC
CASSQEEGGTGYGYTF
>-|-|TRBJ2-7|TRBV28
TGTGCCACCCACCTGAACTCCTACGAGCAGTACTTC
CATHLNSYEQYF
>-|-|TRBJ2-7|TRBV3-1
TGTGCCAGCAGCCAAGAACATCAGCAGCAGTACTTC
CASSQEHQQQYF
>-|-|TRBJ2-7|TRBV5-6
TGTGCCAGCAGCTCGGGACATAACTACGAGCAGTACTTC
CASSSGHNYEQYF
>TRBD2|once|TRBJ2-1|TRBV5-4
TGTGCCAGCAGCTTGTTCCTAGCGGGAGTCGGCCATGAGCAGTTCTTC
CASSLFLAGVGHEQFF
>TRBD2|-|TRBJ2-4|TRBV13
TGTGCCAGCAGCCTCGGACTAGCGGTAGCCAAAAACATTCAGTACTTC
CASSLGLAVAKNIQYF
>-|-|TRBJ2-7|TRBV20-1
TGCAGTGCTAGCTATCGGGCGAGCTCCTACGAGCAGTACTTC
CSASYRASSYEQYF
>-|-|TRBJ2-5|TRBV4-1
TGCGCCAGCAGCCAAGATCCGGGGGGCAGTCTCGAGACCCAGTACTTC
CASSQDPGGSLETQYF
>-|-|TRBJ2-1|TRBV4-1
TGCGCCAGCAGCCAAGATTGGGGGGATTACAATGAGCAGTTCTTC
CASSQDWGDYNEQFF
>TRBD2|-|TRBJ2-7|TRBV29-1
TGCAGCGTTGAAGATTCTAGCGGGAGCGTCGGGCAGTACTTC
CSVEDSSGSVGQYF
>TRBD1|-|TRBJ2-1|TRBV7-9
TGTGCCAGCAGCTTTGGACAGGGGGCGAGTGAGCAGTTCTTC
CASSFGQGASEQFF
>TRBD2|-|TRBJ2-7|TRBV4-2
TGTGCCAGCAGCCAAGAATCTAGCGGGGGGTACGAGCAGTACTTC
CASSQESSGGYEQYF
>TRBD1|-|TRBJ1-1|TRBV29-1
TGCAGCGTAGTACAGGGGTCTGAAGCTTTCTTT
CSVVQGSEAFF
>-|-|TRBJ1-5|TRBV7-9
TGTGCCAGCAGCTTAGGTCGGACAGAACAAAATCAGCCCCAGCATTTT
CASSLGRTEQNQPQHF
>TRBD1|once|TRBJ1-5|TRBV29-1
TGCAGCGTAGGGACAGGAGTCGGTCAGCCCCAGCATTTT
CSVGTGVGQPQHF
>TRBD1|-|TRBJ1-1|TRBV9
TGTGCCAGCAGCGCACGCGGACAGGATGAAGCTTTCTTT
CASSARGQDEAFF
>-|-|TRBJ2-2|TRBV4-1
TGCGCCAGCAGCCACCAATGGGCAGGGGAGTCCGGGGAGCTGTTTTTT
CASSHQWAGESGELFF
>-|-|TRBJ2-4|TRBV12-3/TRBV12-4
TGTGCCAGCAGTGGGAATCGGGGAACAGGTCGGCCGAACATTCAGTACTTC
CASSGNRGTGRPNIQYF
>-|-|TRBJ1-2|TRBV12-3/TRBV12-4
TGTGCCAGCAGTTTAGCGGGGGGCAGCGGCTATGGCTACACCTTC
CASSLAGGSGYGYTF
>TRBD1|-|TRBJ1-1|TRBV12-3/TRBV12-4
TGTGCCAGCAGTCCCCTCACCATACAGGGGGGTTACACTGAAGCTTTCTTT
CASSPLTIQGGYTEAFF
>TRBD2|-|TRBJ2-6|TRBV12-3/TRBV12-4
TGTGCCAGCACCTTACTAGCGACACTCTCTGGGGCCAACGTCCTGACTTTC
CASTLLATLSGANVLTF
>-|-|TRBJ2-2|TRBV24-1
TGTGCCACCATTGGCGTAACCGGGGAGCTGTTTTTT
CATIGVTGELFF
>-|-|TRBJ2-5|TRBV10-2
TGCGCCATCACAGGCTTCCAAGAGACCCAGTACTTC
CAITGFQETQYF
>-|-|TRBJ2-7|TRBV13
TGTGCCAGCAGCCCCGAGGCAGCCTCAGAACAGTACTTC
CASSPEAASEQYF
>-|-|TRBJ2-7|TRBV15
TGTGCCACCAGCGTGGGCCTTGCATACGAGCAGTACTTC
CATSVGLAYEQYF